These 5 T cell receptor beta chains were sequenced from one sample in a study of blood T cell repertoires in COVID-19. Sequenced by immunoSEQ multiplex PCR; TCRdb stores in-frame clones only, minus some. Seen here are under 550,000 clones, roughly 89% observed once, and the top ten hold 0.8% to 0.85%. Sequenced input: peripheral blood. Source of these receptors: a man in his late teens or twenties with COVID-19, enrolled during active disease.

The chain couples TRBV24-1 to TRBJ2-1, with TRBD1 identical over 9 bases. The CDR3 contains 15 residues. Germline CDR1 KGHDR, CDR2 SFDVKD. V dropped 4 bases and J dropped 8; count of bases not matched to a gene: 8. The CDR3 DNA follows: TGTGCCACCAGTGACCCCCGGGACAGGGTTTATGAGCAGTTCTTC. Its protein product is CATSDPRDRVYEQFF.

The rearrangement uses TRBV12-5 and TRBJ2-1; 9 nucleotides agree with TRBD2. CDR3 length: 16 residues. CDR1 LGHNT and CDR2 FRNRAP come from the germline V gene. V was clipped by 5 bases and J by 3 bases; unmatched bases: 8. The CDR3 DNA follows: TGTGCTAGTGGTCCGCGACCTAGCGGGGACTACAATGAGCAGTTCTTC. It translates to CASGPRPSGDYNEQFF.

This CDR3 is CASSLVDSNEQYF. CDR3 sequence (DNA): TGTGCCAGCAGCTTGGTGGACTCAAACGAGCAGTACTTC. The chain recombines TRBV5-6 with TRBJ2-7, with D perhaps TRBD2 (5 bases). CDR3 length equals 13 residues. CDR1 and CDR2 from the germline V gene are SGHDT and YYEEEE. V was cut by 0 bases and J by 5 bases, with 9 bases left in between.

About this clone itself: Within the sample, other DNA sequences also encode this same CDR3. The chain recombines TRBV18 with TRBJ1-1; the D gene is possibly TRBD1 (5 bases). Germline-derived CDR1 and CDR2 are KGHSH and LQKENI. The CDR3 runs to 15 residues. Trimming took off 3 bases at V and 1 base at J, with 12 bases between the two ends. Written as DNA, the CDR3 is TGTGCCAGCTCACCGGGGCAGGGCCCGAACACTGAAGCTTTCTTT. This encodes CASSPGQGPNTEAFF. The full variable domain, its missing parts supplied by reference TRBV18 and TRBJ1-1, is NAGVMQNPRHLVRRRGQEARLRCSPMKGHSHVYWYRQLPEEGLKFMVYLQKENIIDESGMPKERFSAEFPKEGPSILRIQQVVRGDSAAYFCASSPGQGPNTEAFFGQGTRLTVV.

The gene calls are TRBV24-1 and TRBJ2-2; the D gene is possibly TRBD1 (5 bases). The CDR3 loop spans 15 amino acids. Germline V gives CDR1 KGHDR, CDR2 SFDVKD. The V end was cut by 6 bases, the J end by 15 bases, with 25 bases between. The chain's CDR3 is CATSQSDKPSVGVFF. In nucleotides, the CDR3 is TGTGCCACCAGTCAATCGGACAAGCCATCGGTTGGGGTGTTTTTT.